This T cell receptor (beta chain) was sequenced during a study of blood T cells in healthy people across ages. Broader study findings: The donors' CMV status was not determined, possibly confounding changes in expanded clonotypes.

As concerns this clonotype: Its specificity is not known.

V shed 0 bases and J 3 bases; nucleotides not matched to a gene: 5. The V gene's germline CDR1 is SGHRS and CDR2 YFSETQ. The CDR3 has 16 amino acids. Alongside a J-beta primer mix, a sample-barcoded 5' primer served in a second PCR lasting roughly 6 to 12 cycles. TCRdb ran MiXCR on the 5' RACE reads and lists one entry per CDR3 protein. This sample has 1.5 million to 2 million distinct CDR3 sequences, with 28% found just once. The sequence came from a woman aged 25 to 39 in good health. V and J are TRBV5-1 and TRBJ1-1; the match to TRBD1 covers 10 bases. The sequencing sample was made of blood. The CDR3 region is CASSLGGDRGDTEAFF. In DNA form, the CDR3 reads TGCGCCAGCAGCTTGGGCGGGGACAGGGGCGACACTGAAGCTTTCTTT.